One sample yielded the 29 T cell receptor beta chains listed below, sequenced in a study of Graves' ophthalmopathy and Graves' hyperthyroidism. Beta-chain TCR CDR3 regions were amplified from RNA transcripts. The workflow started with a first-round RT-PCR run with HTBI primers and then moved on to a second-round multiplex PCR. Each CDR3 protein is one row after TCRdb ran MiXCR on the multiplex PCR reads. Of fewer than 70,000 distinct CDR3 sequences in the sample, about half were seen once. The sample taken for sequencing was peripheral blood. The receptors here all came from an adult woman with Graves' ophthalmopathy.

The CDR3 coding sequence is TGTGCCAGCAGTGAACCTGGCAGGGTTGGGACAGATACGCAGTATTTT. Residues: CASSEPGRVGTDTQYF. The chain combines TRBV25-1 with TRBJ2-3, with D perhaps TRBD1 (5 bases). CDR1 is MGHDK and CDR2 is SYGVNS in the germline V gene. Trimming took 2 bases from V and 3 from J, leaving 15 bases between them. The CDR3 totals 16 residues.

CDR3 amino acids: CASSAGFDSPLHF. DNA of the CDR3: TGCGCCAGCAGTGCAGGGTTTGATTCACCCCTCCACTTT. The genes are TRBV10-1 and TRBJ1-6, with D possibly being TRBD1 (5 bases). V was shortened by 4 bases and J by 8 bases, with 9 bases between the two germline ends. The germline CDR1 and CDR2 sequences are WNHNN and SYGVQD (reference sequence). This CDR3 has 13 residues.

The chain employs TRBV2 and TRBJ2-7; TRBD1 matches 7 bases. CDR3 length: 14 amino acids. Germline CDR1 is SNHLY and CDR2 is FYNNEI. V lost 6 bases, J lost 6 bases, and 11 bases stayed unmatched. CDR3 amino acids: CASSPGQLLGEQYF. DNA of the CDR3: TGTGCCAGCAGCCCGGGACAGCTCCTTGGCGAGCAGTACTTC.

This clonotype was observed at least ten times. The chain links TRBV6-2 or TRBV6-3 to TRBJ2-3, with 7 nucleotides matching TRBD1. Looked up from germline, CDR1 is MNHEY and CDR2 is SVGEGT. The V and J ends lost 6 bases and 1 base, in that order; junction bases with no gene match: 4. The CDR3 has 14 amino acids. The CDR3 DNA follows: TGTGCCAGCAGGGGGGACAGCCGCACAGATACGCAGTATTTT. Encoded protein: CASRGDSRTDTQYF.

Of note for this clonotype: The germline gene is not matched at one end of the junction; a read error may be the cause. The chain couples TRBV9 to TRBJ2-2, with D possibly being TRBD2 (5 bases). This CDR3 is built from 12 residues. Germline assignment: CDR1 SGDLS and CDR2 YYNGEE. The CDR3 DNA is TGTGCCAGCAGCGTAGGGCCCGGGGAGCTGTCTTTT. Translation gives CASSVGPGELSF.

About this clonotype itself: An end of the junction differs from the germline gene, which may be a read error. The chain recombines TRBV9 with TRBJ2-7; D might be TRBD1 (5 bases). CDR1 is SGDLS and CDR2 is YYNGEE in the germline V gene. The CDR3 sequence is 14 residues long. In DNA, the CDR3 is TGTGCCAGCAGCGCTGGCAGGGCCTCCTATGAGCAGTACTTC. Residues: CASSAGRASYEQYF.

The gene calls are TRBV4-3 and TRBJ1-2, with D perhaps matching TRBD1 (5 bases). CDR3 length: 14 residues. Trimming left V 0 bases short and J 1 base short, with 6 bases between. Germline V lookup: CDR1 LGHNA, CDR2 YSLEER. The CDR3 here is CASSQDDSNYGYTF. In nucleotides, the CDR3 is TGCGCCAGCAGCCAAGATGACAGTAACTATGGCTACACCTTC.

This chain connects TRBV6-1 to TRBJ1-1, with no clear D. The length of the CDR3 is 14 residues. Trimming took off 7 bases at V and 8 bases at J, with 20 bases between the two ends. CDR1 and CDR2 from the germline V gene are MNHNS and SASEGT. For the CDR3, the DNA is TGTGCCAGCATAAAGTCGCGCGCAGACCAGGAAGCTTTCTTT. Its protein product is CASIKSRADQEAFF.

This clonotype was seen ten or more times. The rearrangement joins TRBV5-4 to TRBJ1-1, with TRBD1 matching over 7 bases. Germline V gene sequence: CDR1 SGHNT, CDR2 YYREEE (reference sequence). This CDR3 has 15 residues. V was pared by 10 bases and J by 4 bases, with 16 bases of the junction left unmatched. CDR3 region: CAGQRSRGYSTEAFF. CDR3 DNA: TGTGCCGGTCAACGTAGCAGGGGGTATTCCACTGAAGCTTTCTTT. The full variable domain, its missing parts supplied by reference TRBV5-4 and TRBJ1-1, is ETGVTQSPTHLIKTRGQQVTLRCSSQSGHNTVSWYQQALGQGPQFIFQYYREEENGRGNFPPRFSGLQFPNYSSELNVNALELDDSALYLCAGQRSRGYSTEAFFGQGTRLTVV.

By sample fraction, this clonotype is medium-sized. This chain links TRBV10-3 with TRBJ2-7; TRBD2 aligns across 14 bases. The CDR3 runs to 14 residues. CDR1 ENHRY and CDR2 SYGVKD come from the germline V gene. J lost 2 bases, V lost 6 bases, and 0 bases had no gene match. This chain's CDR3 is CAIRGLAGAYEQYF. CDR3 nucleotides: TGTGCCATCAGGGGACTAGCGGGAGCCTACGAGCAGTACTTC.

This clonotype was seen repeatedly, ten times or more. The chain has TRBV28 and TRBJ1-5, with no clear D. Germline V gene sequence: CDR1 MDHEN, CDR2 SYDVKM. Trimming removed 8 bases from V and 2 bases from J, with 1 base in between. This CDR3 region has 10 residues. Here the CDR3 DNA reads TGTGCCAGCGGCAATCAGCCCCAGCATTTT. Translating it yields CASGNQPQHF.

This rearrangement joins TRBV29-1 to TRBJ2-1; 12 bases match TRBD2. Unmatched junction bases numbered 4, after V lost 4 bases and J lost 0 bases. Per the germline V gene, CDR1 is SQVTM and CDR2 is ANQGSEA. The CDR3 is 16 amino acids. The chain's CDR3 is CSVGLAGVSSYNEQFF. The DNA of the CDR3 is TGCAGCGTTGGACTAGCGGGGGTTAGCTCCTACAATGAGCAGTTCTTC.

This clonotype came up many times. The rearrangement links TRBV24-1 to TRBJ2-3; 12 bases align to TRBD2. With V trimmed by 3 bases and J by 8 bases, 14 bases remained unmatched. Germline V CDR1 and CDR2: KGHDR, SFDVKD. This CDR3 is 18 amino acids long. CDR3 region: CATSDPRGLAGPLSTQYF. CDR3 sequence (DNA): TGTGCCACCAGTGATCCTCGTGGACTAGCGGGGCCTCTTAGTACGCAGTATTTT.

Comments on this clonotype: A junction end diverges from the germline sequence, so it may reflect a read error. The chain is built from TRBV20-1 and TRBJ2-1; TRBD2 is a possible D gene (6 bases). The CDR3 is 17 residues long. Germline lookup yields CDR1 DFQATT and CDR2 SNEGSKA (reference sequence). In DNA, the CDR3 is TGCAGTGCTAGGGGAGGCAGGCCAGAACTTTCCTACGATGAGCAGTTCTTC. This sequence encodes CSARGGRPELSYDEQFF.

The chain is built from TRBV11-2 and TRBJ2-6; TRBD1 might be the D (5 bases). With 1 base removed from V and 4 bases from J, the gap between germline ends came to 8 bases. Germline V gene data show CDR1 as SGHAT and CDR2 as FQNNGV. This CDR3 has 15 amino acids. CDR3 in DNA: TGTGCCAGCAGCTTAGGATCAGGGGGGGCCAACGTCCTGACTTTC. The encoded protein is CASSLGSGGANVLTF.

This chain connects TRBV29-1 to TRBJ2-7, with a weak D call TRBD2 (7 bases). CDR1 and CDR2 from the germline V gene are SQVTM and ANQGSEA. This CDR3 is built from 12 residues. Trimming cost V 4 bases and J 7 bases, with 14 bases left between them. As DNA, the CDR3 is TGCAGCGTTGGTTCGGGGGGCGGGGAGCAGTACTTC. Residues: CSVGSGGGEQYF.

The chain is built from TRBV4-1 and TRBJ1-1; no definite D call. V was trimmed by 3 bases and J by 5 bases, leaving 13 bases between them. Germline values: CDR1 MGHRA, CDR2 YSYEKL. The CDR3 extends over 14 amino acids. For the CDR3, the DNA is TGCGCCAGCAGCCAGTCAGCGGGAAGAACTGAAGCTTTCTTT. Residues: CASSQSAGRTEAFF.

V gene TRBV27 combines with J gene TRBJ2-4, with D perhaps given as TRBD1 or TRBD2 (5 bases each). Germline loops: CDR1 MNHEY, CDR2 SMNVEV (reference sequence). Trimming left V 6 bases short and J 2 bases short, with 11 bases between. The CDR3 length is 14 residues. CDR3 sequence (DNA): TGTGCCAGCAGCACTCAGGGACCCAAAAACATTCAGTACTTC. It codes for CASSTQGPKNIQYF.

This sequence joins TRBV4-3 and TRBJ2-3; D may be TRBD1 or TRBD2 (5 bases each). CDR1 and CDR2 (germline): LGHNA, YSLEER. The CDR3 is 13 residues long. The V and J ends lost 4 bases and 9 bases respectively, with 14 bases between them. The CDR3 DNA reads TGCGCCAGCAGCCGCTTGGGACGCAGGACGCAGTATTTT. Translated, it gives CASSRLGRRTQYF.

This clonotype showed up many times. This chain links TRBV5-6 with TRBJ2-3; no definite D call. The CDR3 contains 12 residues. The germline V gene has CDR1 SGHDT and CDR2 YYEEEE. V was shortened by 0 bases and J by 8 bases, with 7 bases between the two germline ends. CDR3 DNA: TGTGCCAGCAGCTTGGAGGTCGGTACGCAGTATTTT. It translates to CASSLEVGTQYF. The whole variable domain, remainder taken from reference TRBV5-6 and TRBJ2-3, is DAGVTQSPTHLIKTRGQQVTLRCSPKSGHDTVSWYQQALGQGPQFIFQYYEEEERQRGNFPDRFSGHQFPNYSSELNVNALLLGDSALYLCASSLEVGTQYFGPGTRLTVL.

This clonotype was counted many times. The V and J genes are TRBV19 and TRBJ2-3, with 11 bases matching TRBD2. CDR3 length equals 15 residues. V shed 7 bases and J 2 bases; nucleotides not matched to a gene: 5. Germline V gives CDR1 LNHDA, CDR2 SQIVND (reference sequence). The CDR3 sequence is CASTWTSGYTDTQYF. The CDR3 DNA sequence: TGTGCCAGTACCTGGACTAGCGGGTACACAGATACGCAGTATTTT.

This clonotype was detected ten times or more. The V and J genes are TRBV7-2 and TRBJ2-1, with 10 positions matching TRBD2. Germline lookup yields CDR1 SGHTA and CDR2 FQGNSA. V lost 0 bases and J lost 8; bases outside the gene matches: 4. The CDR3 is 15 amino acids. CDR3 in DNA: TGTGCCAGCAGCTTAGCCAGCGGGAGGGTGGATGAGCAGTTCTTC. It encodes CASSLASGRVDEQFF.

This clonotype rates as medium-sized (0.01 to 0.1%). The J gene is TRBJ2-5, the V gene TRBV29-1; 9 bases fit TRBD2. Germline CDR1 is SQVTM and CDR2 is ANQGSEA. After removal of 2 bases from V and 2 bases from J, the junction contained 3 bases not matched to a gene. This CDR3 region has 14 residues. The chain's CDR3 is CSVESGRLQETQYF. The DNA of the CDR3 is TGCAGCGTTGAAAGCGGGAGGCTTCAAGAGACCCAGTACTTC.

About this clonotype itself: One end of the junction varies from germline; a read error may be responsible. This chain joins TRBV5-6 and TRBJ1-6; no firm D call. The CDR3 runs to 14 residues. CDR1 and CDR2 (germline): SGHDT, YYEEEE. CDR3 sequence: CAISQQRTGSPLHF. The CDR3 nucleotides are TGTGCCATCAGCCAACAACGAACGGGCTCACCCCTCCACTTT.

This clonotype was found many times. The CDR3 reads CASSQDEGRTETDTQYF. DNA of the CDR3: TGTGCCAGCAGCCAAGATGAGGGGAGGACCGAGACAGATACGCAGTATTTT. This rearrangement joins TRBV4-2 to TRBJ2-3, with a tentative D call TRBD2 (6 bases). CDR3 length equals 17 residues. Germline assignment: CDR1 LGHNA and CDR2 YNFKEQ. V lost 0 bases to trimming and J lost 3 bases, with 16 bases between them.

This clonotype was detected only a few times. This rearrangement joins TRBV3-1 to TRBJ1-2, with 8 bases fitting TRBD1. The ends lost 0 bases at V and 8 bases at J; junction bases unmatched: 8. Germline CDR1 reads LGHDT; CDR2 reads YNNKEL (reference sequence). This CDR3 spans 15 amino acids. The CDR3 protein is CASSQDGTGPGGYTF. The CDR3 DNA follows: TGTGCCAGCAGCCAAGATGGGACAGGCCCGGGAGGCTACACCTTC.

This clonotype was observed many times. The gene calls are TRBV28 and TRBJ2-7, with unresolved D. Trimming removed 6 bases from V and 4 bases from J, with 10 bases in between. Germline assignment: CDR1 MDHEN and CDR2 SYDVKM. This CDR3 has 12 residues. CDR3 bases: TGTGCCAGCAGCATGACAAATTACGAGCAGTACTTC. Its protein product is CASSMTNYEQYF.

The rearrangement joins TRBV10-1 to TRBJ2-1; 13 bases fit TRBD2. CDR3 length: 16 amino acids. The trim removed 10 bases at V and 2 bases at J, leaving 8 bases unmatched. The germline V gene has CDR1 WNHNN and CDR2 SYGVQD (reference sequence). The CDR3 coding sequence is TGCGCCACCGCTACTAGCGGGAGGGATCCCTACAATGAGCAGTTCTTC. The encoded protein is CATATSGRDPYNEQFF.

The sample holds many counts of this clonotype. The chain has TRBV11-2 and TRBJ1-6, with D uncertain. Trimming left V 6 bases short and J 7 bases short, with 10 bases between. The CDR3 loop spans 13 amino acids. The germline gives CDR1 SGHAT, CDR2 FQNNGV. The CDR3 region is CASSSGFNSPLHF. DNA for the CDR3: TGTGCCAGCAGTTCAGGTTTCAATTCACCCCTCCACTTT.